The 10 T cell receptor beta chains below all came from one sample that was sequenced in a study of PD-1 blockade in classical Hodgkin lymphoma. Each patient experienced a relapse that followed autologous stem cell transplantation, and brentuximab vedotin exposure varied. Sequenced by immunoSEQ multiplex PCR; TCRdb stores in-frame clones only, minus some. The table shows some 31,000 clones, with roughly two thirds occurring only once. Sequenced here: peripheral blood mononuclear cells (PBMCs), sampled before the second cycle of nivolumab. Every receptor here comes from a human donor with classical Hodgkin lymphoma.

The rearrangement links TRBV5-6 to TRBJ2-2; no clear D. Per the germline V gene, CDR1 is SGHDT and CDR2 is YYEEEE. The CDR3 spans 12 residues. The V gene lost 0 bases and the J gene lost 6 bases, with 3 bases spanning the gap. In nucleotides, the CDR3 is TGTGCCAGCAGCTTGGACCCCGGGGAGCTGTTTTTT. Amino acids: CASSLDPGELFF. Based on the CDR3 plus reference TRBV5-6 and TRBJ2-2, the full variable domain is DAGVTQSPTHLIKTRGQQVTLRCSPKSGHDTVSWYQQALGQGPQFIFQYYEEEERQRGNFPDRFSGHQFPNYSSELNVNALLLGDSALYLCASSLDPGELFFGEGSRLTVL.

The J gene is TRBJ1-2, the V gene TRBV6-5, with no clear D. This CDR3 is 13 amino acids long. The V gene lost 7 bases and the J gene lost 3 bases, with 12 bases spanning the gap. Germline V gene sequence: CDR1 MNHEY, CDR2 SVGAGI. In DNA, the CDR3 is TGTGCCAGCACAAACAGTGGGGACTATGGCTACACCTTC. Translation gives CASTNSGDYGYTF.

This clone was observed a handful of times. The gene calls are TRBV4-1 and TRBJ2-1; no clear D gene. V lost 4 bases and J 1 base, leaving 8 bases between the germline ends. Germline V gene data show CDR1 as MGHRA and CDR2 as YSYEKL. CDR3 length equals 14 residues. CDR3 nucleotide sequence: TGCGCCAGCAGCCGTGGAAGTTCCTACAATGAGCAGTTCTTC. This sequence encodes CASSRGSSYNEQFF.

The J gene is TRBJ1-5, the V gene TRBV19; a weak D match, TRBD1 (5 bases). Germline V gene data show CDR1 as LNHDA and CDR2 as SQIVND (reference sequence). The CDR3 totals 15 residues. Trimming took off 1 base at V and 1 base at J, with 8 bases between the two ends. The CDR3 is CASSIVGTSNQPQHF. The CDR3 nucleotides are TGTGCCAGTAGTATAGTAGGGACCAGCAATCAGCCCCAGCATTTT. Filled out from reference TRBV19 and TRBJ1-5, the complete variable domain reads DGGITQSPKYLFRKEGQNVTLSCEQNLNHDAMYWYRQDPGQGLRLIYYSQIVNDFQKGDIAEGYSVSREKKESFPLTVTSAQKNPTAFYLCASSIVGTSNQPQHFGDGTRLSIL.

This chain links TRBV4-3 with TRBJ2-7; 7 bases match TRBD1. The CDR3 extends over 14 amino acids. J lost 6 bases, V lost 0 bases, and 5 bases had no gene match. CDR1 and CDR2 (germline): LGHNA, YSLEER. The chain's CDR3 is CASSQEGTVGEQYF. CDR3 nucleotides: TGCGCCAGCAGCCAAGAGGGGACAGTCGGCGAGCAGTACTTC.

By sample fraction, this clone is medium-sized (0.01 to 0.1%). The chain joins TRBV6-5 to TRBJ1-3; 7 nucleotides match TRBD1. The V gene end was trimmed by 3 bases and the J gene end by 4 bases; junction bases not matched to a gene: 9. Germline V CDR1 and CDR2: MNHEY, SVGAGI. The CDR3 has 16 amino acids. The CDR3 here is CASSYGLGGAGNTIYF. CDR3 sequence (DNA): TGTGCCAGCAGTTATGGTTTAGGGGGCGCGGGAAACACCATATATTTT.

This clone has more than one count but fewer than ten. CDR3 DNA sequence: TGTGCCAGCAGCGTAGCGACAGGGGGCTCTGGGGCCAACGTCCTGACTTTC. Protein: CASSVATGGSGANVLTF. V gene TRBV9 combines with J gene TRBJ2-6; TRBD1 matches at 9 bases. The CDR3 is 17 amino acids. The V segment lost 0 bases and the J segment 0 bases; nucleotides outside the gene matches: 1. Germline values: CDR1 SGDLS, CDR2 YYNGEE.

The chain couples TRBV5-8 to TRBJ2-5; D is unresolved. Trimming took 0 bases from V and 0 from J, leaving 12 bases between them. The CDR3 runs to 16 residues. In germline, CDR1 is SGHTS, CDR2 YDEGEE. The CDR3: CASSLAYGLYQETQYF. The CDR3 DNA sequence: TGTGCCAGCAGCTTGGCTTACGGGCTCTACCAAGAGACCCAGTACTTC.

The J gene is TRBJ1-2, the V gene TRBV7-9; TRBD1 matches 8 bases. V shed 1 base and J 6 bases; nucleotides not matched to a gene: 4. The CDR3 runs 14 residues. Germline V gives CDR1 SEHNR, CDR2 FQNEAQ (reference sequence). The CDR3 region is CASSLVKDRDGYTF. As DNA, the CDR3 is TGTGCCAGCAGCTTAGTAAAGGACAGGGATGGCTACACCTTC.

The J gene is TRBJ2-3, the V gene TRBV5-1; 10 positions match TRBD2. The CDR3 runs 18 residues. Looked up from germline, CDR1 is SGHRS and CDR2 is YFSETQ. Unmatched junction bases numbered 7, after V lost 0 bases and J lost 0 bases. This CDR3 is CASSLAVPSGGSTDTQYF. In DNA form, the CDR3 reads TGCGCCAGCAGCTTGGCCGTGCCTAGCGGGGGAAGCACAGATACGCAGTATTTT.